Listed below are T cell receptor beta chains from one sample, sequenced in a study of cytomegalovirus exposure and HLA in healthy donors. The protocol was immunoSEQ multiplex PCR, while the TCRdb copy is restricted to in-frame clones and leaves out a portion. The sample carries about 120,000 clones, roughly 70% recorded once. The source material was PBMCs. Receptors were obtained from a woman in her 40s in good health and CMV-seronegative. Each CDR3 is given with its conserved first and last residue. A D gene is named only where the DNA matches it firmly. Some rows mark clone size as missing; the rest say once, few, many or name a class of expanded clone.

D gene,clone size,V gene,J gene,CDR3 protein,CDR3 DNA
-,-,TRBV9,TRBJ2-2,CASSVRDKNTGELFF,TGTGCCAGCAGCGTCCGGGACAAGAACACCGGGGAGCTGTTTTTT
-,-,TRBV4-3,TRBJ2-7,CASSPGLQRGEQYF,TGCGCCAGCAGCCCCGGACTTCAACGTGGCGAGCAGTACTTC
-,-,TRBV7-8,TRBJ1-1,CASSLARTNTEAFF,TGTGCCAGCAGCTTAGCTCGGACAAACACTGAAGCTTTCTTT
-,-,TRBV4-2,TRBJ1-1,CASSFFGRGRNTEAFF,TGTGCCAGCAGCTTTTTTGGCAGGGGCCGGAACACTGAAGCTTTCTTT
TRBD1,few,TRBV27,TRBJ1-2,CASSLGTGLYGYTF,TGTGCCAGCAGTTTAGGGACAGGGTTGTATGGCTACACCTTC
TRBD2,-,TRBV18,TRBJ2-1,CASFTNRGSLFRWDNEQFF,TGTGCCAGCTTCACCAATCGCGGGAGTCTGTTCCGTTGGGACAATGAGCAGTTCTTC
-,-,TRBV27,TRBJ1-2,CASSLTGTSGGGYGYTF,TGTGCCAGCAGTTTAACAGGGACCTCGGGAGGGGGCTATGGCTACACCTTC
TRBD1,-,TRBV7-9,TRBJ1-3,CASSFRTGGKGNTIYF,TGTGCCAGCAGCTTCCGGACAGGAGGCAAGGGAAACACCATATATTTT
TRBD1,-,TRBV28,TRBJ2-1,CASRNTGGGEQFF,TGTGCCAGCAGGAATACAGGGGGTGGTGAGCAGTTCTTC
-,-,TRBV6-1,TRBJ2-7,CASSEKPGAVNEQYF,TGTGCCAGCAGTGAAAAGCCAGGGGCGGTGAACGAGCAGTACTTC
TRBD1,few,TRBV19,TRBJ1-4,CASSMGQGGEKLFF,TGTGCCAGTAGTATGGGACAGGGGGGAGAAAAACTGTTTTTT
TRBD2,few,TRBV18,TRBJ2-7,CASSLSLLAGGSYEQYF,TGTGCCAGCTCACTTTCCCTACTAGCGGGAGGTAGCTACGAGCAGTACTTC
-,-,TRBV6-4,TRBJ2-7,CASSEIEWWRDSYYEQYF,TGTGCCAGCAGTGAAATTGAGTGGTGGCGGGACTCCTACTACGAGCAGTACTTC
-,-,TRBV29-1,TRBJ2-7,CSVEDVGHSYEQYF,TGCAGCGTTGAAGATGTAGGACACTCCTACGAGCAGTACTTC
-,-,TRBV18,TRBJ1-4,CASSPRQPGITTNEKLFF,TGTGCCAGCTCACCGCGTCAACCAGGGATCACAACTAATGAAAAACTGTTTTTT
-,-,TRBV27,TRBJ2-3,CASSLRSTDTQYF,TGTGCCAGCAGTTTGCGGAGCACAGATACGCAGTATTTT
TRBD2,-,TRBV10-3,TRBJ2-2,CAISESWLAGAKGGELFF,TGTGCCATCAGTGAGTCTTGGCTAGCGGGGGCAAAAGGCGGGGAGCTGTTTTTT
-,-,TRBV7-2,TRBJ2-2,CASSPLPGTSSTGELFF,TGTGCCAGCAGCCCCCTCCCGGGAACCTCGAGCACCGGGGAGCTGTTTTTT
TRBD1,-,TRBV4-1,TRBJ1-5,CASSQETGAGQPQHF,TGCGCCAGCAGCCAAGAAACAGGGGCTGGTCAGCCCCAGCATTTT
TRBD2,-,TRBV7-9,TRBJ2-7,CASSLAGREGQYF,TGTGCCAGCAGCTTAGCGGGGCGGGAGGGGCAGTACTTC
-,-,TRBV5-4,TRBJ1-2,CASSLDGYGYTF,TGTGCCAGCAGCTTGGACGGCTATGGCTACACCTTC
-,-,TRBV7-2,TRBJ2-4,CASSRRAGGLAKNIQYF,TGTGCCAGCAGCCGCCGGGCAGGCGGGTTGGCCAAAAACATTCAGTACTTC
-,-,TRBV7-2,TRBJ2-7,CASSLATGSYEQYF,TGTGCCAGCAGCTTAGCGACAGGTTCCTACGAGCAGTACTTC
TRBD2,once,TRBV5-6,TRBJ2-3,CASTPGLAGGSTDTQYF,TGTGCCAGCACCCCAGGCCTGGCGGGAGGGAGCACAGATACGCAGTATTTT
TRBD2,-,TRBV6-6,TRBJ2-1,CASSPTSGGRNEQFF,TGTGCCAGCAGCCCCACTAGCGGGGGGAGGAATGAGCAGTTCTTC
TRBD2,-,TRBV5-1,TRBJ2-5,CASSLGVAGTALQETQYF,TGCGCCAGCAGCTTGGGAGTAGCGGGGACCGCCCTCCAAGAGACCCAGTACTTC
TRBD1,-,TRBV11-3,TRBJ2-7,CASSWTGSHEQYF,TGTGCCAGCAGCTGGACAGGGAGCCACGAGCAGTACTTC
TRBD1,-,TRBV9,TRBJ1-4,CASSVDGRGYEKLFF,TGTGCCAGCAGCGTAGACGGCAGGGGGTATGAAAAACTGTTTTTT
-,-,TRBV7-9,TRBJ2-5,CASSLNGGQETQYF,TGTGCCAGCAGCTTAAACGGGGGCCAAGAGACCCAGTACTTC
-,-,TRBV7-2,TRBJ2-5,CASSLVPGWRETQYF,TGTGCCAGCAGCTTAGTGCCGGGATGGAGAGAGACCCAGTACTTC
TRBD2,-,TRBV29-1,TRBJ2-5,CSVRGDQETQYF,TGCAGCGTCCGGGGGGACCAAGAGACCCAGTACTTC
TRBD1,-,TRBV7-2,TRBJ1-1,CASSLGGTGRSEAFF,TGTGCCAGCAGCTTAGGGGGGACAGGGCGGTCTGAAGCTTTCTTT
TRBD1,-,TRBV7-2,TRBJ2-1,CASSSQGALEQFF,TGTGCCAGCAGCAGCCAGGGGGCGTTGGAGCAGTTCTTC
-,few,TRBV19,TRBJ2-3,CASSTRGDTQYF,TGTGCCAGTAGTACAAGGGGGGATACGCAGTATTTT
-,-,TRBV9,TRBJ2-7,CASSSVGAAYEQYF,TGTGCCAGCAGCAGTGTAGGGGCGGCCTACGAGCAGTACTTC
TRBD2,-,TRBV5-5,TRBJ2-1,CASSRSGGYNEQFF,TGTGCCAGCAGCAGAAGCGGGGGGTACAATGAGCAGTTCTTC
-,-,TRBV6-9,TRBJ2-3,CASCCGLWDTQYF,TGTGCCAGCTGTTGCGGACTATGGGATACGCAGTATTTT
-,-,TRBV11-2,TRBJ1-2,CASSQAEGWGDTF,TGTGCCAGCAGCCAAGCGGAGGGCTGGGGGGACACCTTC
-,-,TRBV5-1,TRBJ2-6,CASSQEPFRQTSGANVLTF,TGCGCCAGCAGCCAAGAACCATTTCGACAGACCTCTGGGGCCAACGTCCTGACTTTC
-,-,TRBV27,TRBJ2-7,CASSFRRQVFYEQYF,TGTGCCAGCAGTTTCCGGAGACAGGTGTTCTACGAGCAGTACTTC
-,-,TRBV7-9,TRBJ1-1,CASSLRENTEAFF,TGTGCCAGCAGTTTACGGGAAAACACTGAAGCTTTCTTT
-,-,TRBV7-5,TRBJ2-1,CARSSLGDTYNEQFF,TGTGCCAGAAGCTCCTTGGGGGACACCTACAATGAGCAGTTCTTC
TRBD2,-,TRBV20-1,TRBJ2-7,CSAAGGYEQYF,TGCAGTGCGGCGGGGGGCTACGAGCAGTACTTC
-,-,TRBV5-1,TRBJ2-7,CASRGFGGNYEQYF,TGCGCCAGCAGGGGATTCGGAGGGAACTACGAGCAGTACTTC
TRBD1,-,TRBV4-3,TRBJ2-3,CASSQDFGQGPDTQYF,TGCGCCAGCAGCCAAGACTTCGGACAGGGACCAGATACGCAGTATTTT
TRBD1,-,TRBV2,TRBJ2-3,CASRSRDRERDHTDTQYF,TGTGCCAGCAGGTCCCGGGACAGGGAGCGGGACCACACAGATACGCAGTATTTT
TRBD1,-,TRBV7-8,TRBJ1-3,CASSGDRGSGNTIYF,TGTGCCAGCAGCGGGGACAGGGGCTCTGGAAACACCATATATTTT
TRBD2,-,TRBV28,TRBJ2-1,CASSPSGTSGHNEQFF,TGTGCCAGCAGCCCATCCGGGACTAGCGGGCACAATGAGCAGTTCTTC